This T cell receptor beta chain stems from a study of graft-versus-host responses after intestinal transplantation listed by TCRdb under 2021. Turning to the overall study: Recipients received multivisceral, liver-intestinal, or isolated intestinal transplants. Every recipient was given anti-thymocyte globulin induction, then maintenance tacrolimus and steroids for 3 to 4 years. After intestinal transplantation, graft-versus-host and host-versus-graft alloreactive T cell clones in the graft, circulation and bone marrow were tracked using bulk TCR-beta CDR3 sequencing. To identify alloreactive clones, pre-transplant mixed lymphocyte reaction products were sequenced and compared with unstimulated pre-transplant donor and recipient T cells. The cohort enrolled 24 intestinal transplant recipients, one of whom was a retransplant, and a few patients without pretransplant specimens were excluded. A peak of at least 4% donor T cells among recipient peripheral blood mononuclear cells was the definition used for donor T cell macrochimerism. Rather than going through the commercial service, samples from a few later patients were sequenced in-house on an Illumina MiSeq and processed with MiXCR.

Concerning this clone itself: The specificity of this receptor is unknown. No base quality values were provided; no much bigger clone lies one nucleotide off.

The library came from the immunoSEQ multiplex PCR assay. For most patients, genomic DNA was isolated with the Qiagen DNeasy Blood and Tissue Kit and sent frozen to Adaptive Biotechnologies for TCR sequencing. High-throughput TCR-beta CDR3 sequencing of genomic DNA from most patients was performed by Adaptive Biotechnologies. Turning to the authors' computational methods: Adaptive's ImmunoSEQ software supplied the TCR sequencing data for around 19 patients, while MiXCR and VDJtools were used to process a few other patients. To correct CD4 versus CD8 sorting errors, sequences present in both subsets at a frequency ratio below 5:1 were removed. CDR3 nucleotide sequences shared between donor and recipient were removed because their origin could not be assigned. At least 2-fold expansion over unstimulated cells and a minimum CFSE-low frequency of 0.002% (template counts) or 0.001% (read counts) were required for clones to be classified as alloreactive. Clones were considered mappable if detected in sequenced pre-transplant spleen, lymph node, or MLR CFSE-low populations of the donor or recipient. The cumulative frequency of alloreactive clones was calculated as a percentage of all sequences, weighted by copy number. The table was pulled from immuneACCESS by TCRdb, which kept in-frame rearrangements only. Such tables lose some clones; where checked, under half of the loss comes from unresolved V genes, and the rest has no known cause. V, J and clone size reflect that table, while D and trimming were determined from the DNA. This sample holds around 120,000 clones; around nine tenths were observed only once. Approximately 0.18% of the sample goes to the ten largest clones.

General conclusions and limits of the study: The conclusions were limited by the relatively low number and heterogeneity of the intestinal transplant patients. Early after transplant, peak levels of circulating GvH clones were found to be associated with declines in HvG clones. GvH clones were detected in recipient bone marrow, and some of these GvH clones were observed earlier in ileal mucosa or blood, consistent with an intestinal mucosal origin. High GvH to HvG T cell clonal ratios were observed in the allografts of patients with donor T cell macrochimerism.

CDR1 and CDR2 (KGHSH, LQKENI) derive from the germline V gene. Taken from cysteine to phenylalanine, the CDR3 has 15 residues. Only the CDR3 region is kept as DNA, spanning 45 bases read in frame from base 1. A distance of 12 bases separates the germline ends of V and J, which lose 3 bases and 1 base respectively. The time point tag for this specimen amounts to: cells obtained before transplantation from donor or recipient. CD3+CD4+ and CD3+CD8+ populations were FACS-sorted from unstimulated pre-transplant donor and recipient cells taken from spleen or lymph nodes. The sequenced sample was unstimulated CD4+ T cells sorted from spleen or lymph node cells, obtained before intestinal transplant. Recombination connected TRBV18 to TRBJ1-1; TRBD1 is possibly the D segment (6 matching bases). This receptor was taken from a human donor who received an intestinal transplant. The CDR3 reads CASSPYGTPNTEAFF. The sequenced DNA: TGTGCCAGCTCACCGTACGGGACACCGAACACTGAAGCTTTCTTT.